These 25 T cell receptor beta chains were all obtained from the same sample, sequenced in a study of multiple sclerosis patients with progressive multifocal leukoencephalopathy. Clones were sequenced by immunoSEQ multiplex PCR, and TCRdb holds only the in-frame ones, with some missing. The data hold under 30,000 clones, with around 90% observed a single time. Time point here: approximately 12 months of natalizumab therapy. The sequencing used PBMCs, collected from a patient treated with natalizumab. The receptors stem from a human donor with multiple sclerosis.

This clone was recorded a few times. The rearrangement joins TRBV4-3 to TRBJ2-7; weak D call: TRBD2 (5 bases). In germline, CDR1 is LGHNA, CDR2 YSLEER. This CDR3 is 15 amino acids long. V was trimmed by 0 bases and J by 3 bases, leaving 12 bases between them. In DNA, the CDR3 is TGCGCCAGCAGCCAAGATCGGGGAAGTATCTACGAGCAGTACTTC. This sequence encodes CASSQDRGSIYEQYF.

The chain links TRBV7-9 to TRBJ2-7, with TRBD2 identical over 14 bases. Germline CDR1 reads SEHNR; CDR2 reads FQNEAQ (reference sequence). CDR3 length: 19 amino acids. Trimming at V came to 5 bases and at J to 0 bases, leaving 12 bases not matched to a gene. CDR3 protein: CASSPRLGLAGAISYEQYF. For the CDR3, the DNA is TGTGCCAGCAGCCCCAGGCTGGGACTAGCGGGGGCCATCTCCTACGAGCAGTACTTC.

This clone came up once. The chain carries TRBV10-3 and TRBJ2-2; the D is unclear. The CDR3 has 14 amino acids. Between the trimmed V and J ends, which lost 2 bases and 4 bases, there was a span of 8 bases. The germline V gene has CDR1 ENHRY and CDR2 SYGVKD. The DNA for the CDR3 is TGTGCCATCAGTGAGAGTTTGGGCACCGGGGAGCTGTTTTTT. Its protein is CAISESLGTGELFF.

The chain joins TRBV28 to TRBJ2-2, with D perhaps assigned TRBD1 or TRBD2 (5 bases each). This CDR3 comprises 18 residues. V lost 5 bases and J 9 bases, leaving 28 bases between the germline ends. The germline gives CDR1 MDHEN, CDR2 SYDVKM. The CDR3 loop reads CASSPYTLISDSTRELFF. CDR3 sequence (DNA): TGTGCCAGCAGTCCTTACACATTGATTAGCGACAGTACGCGGGAGCTGTTTTTT.

This clone was counted once. The gene calls are TRBV28 and TRBJ1-5; no definite D call. Germline V lookup: CDR1 MDHEN, CDR2 SYDVKM. V was pared by 8 bases and J by 5 bases, with 4 bases between. The CDR3 totals 10 residues. The CDR3 DNA sequence: TGTGCCAGCGCGGATCAGCCCCAGCATTTT. Translating gives CASADQPQHF.

Here the CDR3 reads CASSPEQGTLRKAFF. Here the CDR3 DNA reads TGTGCCAGCAGTCCTGAACAGGGGACCCTCCGCAAAGCTTTCTTT. The genes are TRBV6-5 and TRBJ1-1; 7 positions agree with TRBD1. The junction had 15 bases not matched to a gene; V was cut back by 5 bases and J by 9 bases. The V gene's germline CDR1 is MNHEY and CDR2 SVGAGI. The CDR3 consists of 15 residues.

The chain combines TRBV12-5 with TRBJ1-4; D unclear. CDR3 length: 18 amino acids. The germline V gene has CDR1 LGHNT and CDR2 FRNRAP. Trimming took off 0 bases at V and 8 bases at J, with 22 bases between the two ends. CDR3 sequence: CASGLVRKTDSLGEKLFF. For the CDR3, the DNA is TGTGCTAGTGGTTTGGTAAGGAAGACCGATTCTTTAGGGGAAAAACTGTTTTTT.

The chain carries TRBV11-3 and TRBJ2-1; D is perhaps TRBD2 (6 bases). Deletions cut 0 bases from V and 3 bases from J, with 9 bases between. Per germline, CDR1 SGHNT and CDR2 YENEEA. This CDR3 is 15 amino acids long. CDR3 residues: CASSLESGGYNEQFF. CDR3 bases: TGTGCCAGCAGCTTAGAATCCGGGGGCTACAATGAGCAGTTCTTC.

V and J are TRBV19 and TRBJ2-1; 7 bases are a match to TRBD1. Germline assignment: CDR1 LNHDA and CDR2 SQIVND (reference sequence). After removal of 5 bases from V and 13 bases from J, the junction contained 11 bases not matched to a gene. There are 13 residues in the CDR3. Here the CDR3 reads CASSENRGGGQFF. CDR3 in DNA: TGTGCCAGTAGTGAAAACAGGGGTGGGGGACAGTTCTTC.

The chain uses TRBV7-8 and TRBJ1-2; a weak D match, TRBD1 (6 bases). Trimming took off 2 bases at V and 4 bases at J, with 17 bases between the two ends. This CDR3 comprises 16 residues. Looked up from germline, CDR1 is SGHVS and CDR2 is FQNEAQ. CDR3 coding DNA: TGTGCCAGCAGCTTATTTTCAAACGACAGGACCTATGGCTACACCTTC. Translating gives CASSLFSNDRTYGYTF.

This rearrangement joins TRBV9 to TRBJ1-2; D is possibly TRBD1 (6 bases). The CDR3 spans 14 residues. V lost 0 bases, J lost 7 bases, and 13 bases lay in between. Per the germline V gene, CDR1 is SGDLS and CDR2 is YYNGEE. The CDR3 reads CASSVVEGGGGYTF. In DNA form, the CDR3 reads TGTGCCAGCAGCGTAGTAGAGGGGGGCGGTGGCTACACCTTC.

The chain couples TRBV5-8 to TRBJ2-3; D may be TRBD2 (5 bases). The germline gives CDR1 SGHTS, CDR2 YDEGEE. CDR3 length: 15 amino acids. The V and J ends lost 0 bases and 1 base respectively, with 9 bases between them. Here the CDR3 DNA reads TGTGCCAGCAGCTTGGTTCTGCGGGGCACAGATACGCAGTATTTT. Encoded protein: CASSLVLRGTDTQYF.

The chain has TRBV18 and TRBJ1-4; TRBD1 matches at 10 bases. Germline assignment: CDR1 KGHSH and CDR2 LQKENI. CDR3 length: 16 residues. With V trimmed by 5 bases and J by 7 bases, 10 bases remained unmatched. CDR3 coding DNA: TGTGCCAGCTCATATTCCCCCGGGACAGGGGTTGAAAAACTGTTTTTT. Amino acid sequence: CASSYSPGTGVEKLFF.

CDR3 in DNA: TGTGCCAGCAGCGCCCCCCGGGACAGTTCTAAAGCTAACTATGGCTACACCTTC. This encodes CASSAPRDSSKANYGYTF. The chain joins TRBV9 to TRBJ1-2, with 7 bases aligning to TRBD1. Germline V lookup: CDR1 SGDLS, CDR2 YYNGEE. V lost 3 bases and J lost 0; bases outside the gene matches: 14. The CDR3 is 18 amino acids.

The gene calls are TRBV19 and TRBJ1-5; D is uncertain. This CDR3 has 13 amino acids. Trimming took off 7 bases at V and 6 bases at J, with 13 bases between the two ends. Germline values: CDR1 LNHDA, CDR2 SQIVND (reference sequence). The CDR3 DNA reads TGTGCCAGTACCCCGACCAGGTTTCAGCCCCAGCATTTT. Translated, it gives CASTPTRFQPQHF.

V gene TRBV9 combines with J gene TRBJ2-5; TRBD1 matches at 7 bases. Trimming at V came to 1 base and at J to 4 bases, leaving 28 bases not matched to a gene. Germline CDR1 reads SGDLS; CDR2 reads YYNGEE. The CDR3 is made up of 22 amino acids. The CDR3 nucleotides are TGTGCCAGCAGCGTATCCACCAATATGGCCTTTGACAGGGCTAGTGGGGGAGAGACCCAGTACTTC. Translation gives CASSVSTNMAFDRASGGETQYF.

This clone was seen a single time. The CDR3: CASSQDTYSPLHF. DNA of the CDR3: TGCGCCAGCAGCCAAGACACGTATTCACCCCTCCACTTT. V usage is TRBV4-3 and J usage is TRBJ1-6, with no clear D. Germline assignment: CDR1 LGHNA and CDR2 YSLEER. CDR3 length: 13 amino acids. Trimming removed 0 bases at V and 8 bases at J, with 5 bases between.

The chain links TRBV13 to TRBJ2-5; D remains ambiguous. V was clipped by 1 base and J by 4 bases, with 4 bases between them. Germline loops: CDR1 PRHDT, CDR2 FYEKMQ (reference sequence). The CDR3 runs to 12 residues. CDR3 loop: CASSLAGETQYF. CDR3 bases: TGTGCCAGCAGCTTAGCGGGAGAGACCCAGTACTTC.

The rearrangement links TRBV7-6 to TRBJ1-4; weak D call: TRBD1 (5 bases). Germline CDR1 is SGHVS and CDR2 is FNYEAQ. Trimming shortened V by 5 bases and J by 3 bases, and 19 bases separated the two germline ends. The CDR3 covers 17 residues. The CDR3 is CASSPRGKGKSNEKLFF. For the CDR3, the DNA is TGTGCCAGCAGCCCCCGGGGCAAAGGGAAGTCTAATGAAAAACTGTTTTTT.

The J gene is TRBJ2-1, the V gene TRBV4-1; 14 bases agree with TRBD2. Germline V lookup: CDR1 MGHRA, CDR2 YSYEKL. V lost 6 bases, J lost 0 bases, and 16 bases stayed unmatched. This CDR3 spans 21 amino acids. The CDR3 is CASSLTQGLAGAYSSYNEQFF. The CDR3 bases are TGCGCCAGCAGTTTAACTCAGGGACTAGCGGGGGCCTATAGCTCCTACAATGAGCAGTTCTTC.

The V gene is TRBV30, the J gene TRBJ2-5, with 10 bases matching TRBD2. Per germline, CDR1 GTSNPN and CDR2 SVGIG (reference sequence). CDR3 length: 15 residues. V lost 5 bases to trimming and J lost 1 base; unmatched junction nucleotides: 7. The CDR3, as DNA: TGTGCCTGGGCCTTAGGACTAGCGGTCCAAGAGACCCAGTACTTC. This sequence encodes CAWALGLAVQETQYF.

The chain is built from TRBV7-9 and TRBJ2-7, with TRBD2 matching 9 bases. The ends lost 4 bases at V and 2 bases at J; junction bases unmatched: 15. The CDR3 spans 18 residues. Germline V gene sequence: CDR1 SEHNR, CDR2 FQNEAQ (reference sequence). The chain's CDR3 is CASSSSLASGVGPYEQYF. The CDR3 DNA is TGTGCCAGCAGCTCCTCCCTGGCTAGCGGGGTCGGACCCTACGAGCAGTACTTC.

The rearrangement uses TRBV11-1 and TRBJ2-7, with a possible D match to TRBD1 (5 bases). Germline CDR1 SGHAT, CDR2 FQDESV (reference sequence). The V gene lost 5 bases and the J gene lost 0 bases, with 14 bases spanning the gap. The CDR3 length is 15 residues. In DNA form, the CDR3 reads TGTGCCAGCAGCGCCCAGGGTTTCGGCTCCTACGAGCAGTACTTC. It specifies CASSAQGFGSYEQYF.

This chain uses TRBV6-5 with TRBJ2-7; no clear D gene. The germline CDR1 and CDR2 sequences are MNHEY and SVGAGI. The length of the CDR3 is 13 residues. V lost 2 bases and J 3 bases, leaving 8 bases between the germline ends. CDR3 amino acids: CASSYQVGYEQYF. The CDR3 DNA reads as TGTGCCAGCAGTTACCAGGTTGGCTACGAGCAGTACTTC.

V and J are TRBV7-3 and TRBJ2-5; possibly TRBD1 for D (6 bases). Looked up from germline, CDR1 is SGHTA and CDR2 is FQGTGA. Trimming pared 5 bases from V and 4 bases from J, leaving 17 bases between. The CDR3 consists of 15 residues. CDR3: CASSPTGGKGETQYF. CDR3 DNA: TGTGCCAGCAGCCCCACTGGGGGCAAGGGAGAGACCCAGTACTTC.